This is a list of T cell receptor beta chains from one sample in a study of T cell clones after liver transplantation. Profiled with immunoSEQ multiplex PCR; TCRdb holds only in-frame clones, not every one. This table holds roughly 80,000 clones, about 84% found once. The sample consisted of CD4+ T cells from blood, taken around 45 months after liver transplant. The receptor set was obtained from a human patient who received a liver transplant. The graft donor may account for some of the T cells. Each CDR3 is given with its conserved first and last residue. Each record gives: J gene, D gene, V gene, CDR3 protein, CDR3 DNA. A D gene is named only where the DNA matches it firmly.

J: TRBJ2-1
D: -
V: TRBV9
CDR3: CASSVAPDSSYNEQFF
DNA: TGTGCCAGCAGCGTGGCACCGGACAGCTCCTACAATGAGCAGTTCTTC

J: TRBJ2-3
D: TRBD2
V: TRBV5-1
CDR3: CASSLGLAGYTDTQYF
DNA: TGCGCCAGCAGCTTGGGTCTAGCGGGGTACACAGATACGCAGTATTTT

J: TRBJ2-1
D: -
V: TRBV4-3
CDR3: CASSQDTSRAWRGEQFF
DNA: TGCGCCAGCAGCCAAGACACCTCGAGGGCCTGGAGGGGGGAGCAGTTCTTC

J: TRBJ2-2
D: -
V: TRBV6-1
CDR3: CASSPRVQNTGELFF
DNA: TGTGCCAGCAGCCCCCGGGTTCAGAACACCGGGGAGCTGTTTTTT

J: TRBJ2-5
D: -
V: TRBV5-1
CDR3: CASSLEGARTQYF
DNA: TGCGCCAGCAGCTTGGAGGGCGCGAGGACCCAGTACTTC

J: TRBJ2-3
D: TRBD2
V: TRBV7-9
CDR3: CASSLGLAFSTDTQYF
DNA: TGTGCCAGCAGCCTGGGACTAGCGTTTAGCACAGATACGCAGTATTTT

J: TRBJ1-2
D: -
V: TRBV5-1
CDR3: CASTSGGTNYGYTF
DNA: TGCGCCAGCACCTCCGGGGGGACTAACTATGGCTACACCTTC

J: TRBJ2-7
D: TRBD2
V: TRBV4-3
CDR3: CASSHGGGYEQYF
DNA: TGCGCCAGCAGCCACGGGGGGGGCTACGAGCAGTACTTC

J: TRBJ2-2
D: -
V: TRBV11-3
CDR3: CASSLVAVTGELFF
DNA: TGTGCCAGCAGCTTAGTCGCAGTAACCGGGGAGCTGTTTTTT

J: TRBJ2-1
D: TRBD1
V: TRBV7-9
CDR3: CASSATTGDSYNEQFF
DNA: TGTGCCAGCAGCGCAACGACAGGGGACTCCTACAATGAGCAGTTCTTC

J: TRBJ2-1
D: -
V: TRBV28
CDR3: CASTGQYNEQFF
DNA: TGTGCCAGCACCGGACAGTACAATGAGCAGTTCTTC